The clone carrying this T cell receptor (beta chain) has only a few counts. One end of the junction does not line up with germline, which may come from a read error. The data belong to a study of CD8 T cells in ankylosing spondylitis. The CDR3 has 14 amino acids. In making TCR beta libraries, quantitative 5'-RACE with molecular barcodes was used. TCRdb analysed the 5' RACE reads with MiXCR anew, one entry per CDR3 protein. The profile shows roughly 200,000 distinct CDR3 sequences, more than 10% of them singletons. The origin of this receptor is a male donor with ankylosing spondylitis or in good health (not recorded which). Material for sequencing was blood, either unsorted or a sorted T cell fraction (not recorded which). The chain recombines TRBV12-3 or TRBV12-4 with TRBJ2-7; D assignment may be TRBD1 or TRBD2 (7 bases each). The CDR3 coding sequence is TGTGCCAGCAGTTTGGGAGGGGGCTCCGACGAGCAGTACTTC. Its translation: CASSLGGGSDEQYF.